This TCR beta chain emerged from a study of T cell changes during pregnancy in multiple sclerosis. The CDR3 has 13 residues. The germline CDR1 and CDR2 sequences are MNHNY and SVGAGI (reference sequence). Trimming removed 4 bases at V and 6 bases at J, with 12 bases between. Some clones are missing from TCRdb's copy, which holds only in-frame ones; the method was immunoSEQ multiplex PCR. The sample records 70,000 to 90,000 clones, roughly 95% being singletons. Sequenced here: peripheral blood, sampled in the second trimester of pregnancy. This sequence joins TRBV6-6 and TRBJ1-1; D is unclear. The sequence derives from a female donor in good health, enrolled as a control in a pregnancy study. CDR3 protein: CASSSYIRSEAFF. DNA of the CDR3: TGTGCCAGCAGTTCCTATATCCGGTCTGAAGCTTTCTTT.